One sample yielded the 3 T cell receptor beta chains listed below, sequenced in a study of T-cell memory formation after mild COVID-19. MiXCR was run by TCRdb on the 5' RACE reads, yielding one entry per CDR3 protein. The table has about 560,000 distinct CDR3 sequences, roughly 21% seen once. The source material was PBMCs or a T cell subset sorted from them (not recorded which). The receptor set was obtained from an adult woman who had mild COVID-19 (a few samples of this study predate the infection). Cell type and time point are not known.

This chain links TRBV6-6 with TRBJ1-6, with a weak D call TRBD1 (6 bases). Germline CDR1 is MNHNY and CDR2 is SVGAGI (reference sequence). This CDR3 comprises 18 residues. Trimming pared 0 bases from V and 6 bases from J, leaving 18 bases between. In nucleotides, the CDR3 is TGTGCCAGCAGTTACTCGAACCCCGGGACACGGAGTAATTCACCCCTCCACTTT. Translated: CASSYSNPGTRSNSPLHF.

The genes are TRBV3-1 and TRBJ2-5, with 8 bases fitting TRBD1. V shed 6 bases and J 5 bases; nucleotides not matched to a gene: 5. The CDR3 is 13 residues long. The germline V gene has CDR1 LGHDT and CDR2 YNNKEL (reference sequence). The CDR3 is CASRRTGLETQYF. In nucleotides, the CDR3 is TGTGCCAGCAGACGGACAGGGTTGGAGACCCAGTACTTC.

V usage is TRBV24-1 and J usage is TRBJ1-5; D unclear. CDR3 length equals 15 residues. With 3 bases removed from V and 2 bases from J, the gap between germline ends came to 10 bases. CDR1 and CDR2 (germline): KGHDR, SFDVKD. The CDR3 protein is CATSDRGSRNQPQHF. DNA for the CDR3: TGTGCCACCAGTGATCGGGGTTCGCGCAATCAGCCCCAGCATTTT.